This TCR beta chain is from a study of cytomegalovirus exposure and HLA in healthy donors. Study results and limitations: The authors later linked a missense DCLRE1C variant to TCR beta V- and J-gene trimming.

The study ran its PCR with 60 Vbeta and 13 Jbeta primers. The protocol was immunoSEQ multiplex PCR, while the TCRdb copy is restricted to in-frame clones and leaves out a portion. The sample contains some 170,000 clones, 75% to 85% of which appear only once. Comment on this clone: Its antigen is unidentified.

Germline loops: CDR1 SGHDT, CDR2 YYEEEE. The CDR3 consists of 12 residues. Trimming took off 3 bases at V and 5 bases at J, with 9 bases between the two ends. The TCR was taken from a woman in her forties or fifties in good health and CMV-seronegative. V and J are TRBV5-6 and TRBJ2-7; a possible D gene is TRBD1 (6 bases). Sequenced input: PBMCs. CDR3 protein: CASSSQGNEQYF. The CDR3 nucleotides read TGTGCCAGCAGCTCCCAGGGGAACGAGCAGTACTTC.